A single sample is the source of the 7 T cell receptor beta chains below, sequenced in a study of T cells in Graves' hyperthyroidism and ophthalmopathy. TCR beta CDR3 region amplification was performed from RNA transcripts. The primer set for the first-round RT-PCR of the TCR CDR3 was HTBI. TCRdb re-analysed the multiplex PCR reads in MiXCR, keeping a single row per CDR3 protein. The data show hundreds of thousands of distinct CDR3 sequences, 24% seen once. Sample: blood. Receptors originate from a woman in her twenties or thirties with Graves' ophthalmopathy.

In its sample, this clonotype was seen many times. V is TRBV20-1 and J is TRBJ2-5; TRBD2 aligns across 13 bases. V lost 3 bases to trimming and J lost 4 bases; unmatched junction nucleotides: 2. This CDR3 region has 14 residues. CDR1 DFQATT and CDR2 SNEGSKA come from the germline V gene (reference sequence). The CDR3 bases are TGCAGTGCTAGGACTAGCGGGAGGTTAGAGACCCAGTACTTC. Protein sequence: CSARTSGRLETQYF.

This clonotype has at least ten counts. This chain links TRBV4-3 with TRBJ1-2; D gene ambiguous. The CDR3 spans 14 residues. Germline V gives CDR1 LGHNA, CDR2 YSLEER. Deletions cut 0 bases from V and 4 bases from J, with 9 bases between. The CDR3 protein is CASSQDMAGYGYTF. The CDR3 nucleotides read TGCGCCAGCAGCCAAGATATGGCAGGCTATGGCTACACCTTC.

This clonotype was counted many times. The chain combines TRBV12-3 or TRBV12-4 with TRBJ2-5; D call uncertain. Trimming pared 1 base from V and 3 bases from J, leaving 12 bases between. The CDR3 consists of 15 residues. The CDR3 protein is CASSLGSVPEETQYF. The CDR3 bases are TGTGCCAGCAGTTTAGGTAGTGTCCCAGAAGAGACCCAGTACTTC.

The chain links TRBV29-1 to TRBJ2-7; D may be TRBD2 (6 bases). The length of the CDR3 is 10 residues. The germline V gene has CDR1 SQVTM and CDR2 ANQGSEA. Trimming pared 7 bases from V and 2 bases from J, leaving 6 bases between. The DNA of the CDR3 is TGCAGCGGCGGGGCCTACGAGCAGTACTTC. It is translated as CSGGAYEQYF.

The sample holds a few counts of this clonotype. The J gene is TRBJ1-2, the V gene TRBV13; TRBD1 is a possible D gene (5 bases). Deletions cut 5 bases from V and 6 bases from J, with 16 bases between. Germline assignment: CDR1 PRHDT and CDR2 FYEKMQ (reference sequence). CDR3 size: 14 residues. DNA for the CDR3: TGTGCCAGCAGCCCGGGACTTCTCGGGCATGGCTACACCTTC. It codes for CASSPGLLGHGYTF.

The rearrangement links TRBV12-3 or TRBV12-4 to TRBJ2-7; 11 bases line up with TRBD2. This CDR3 comprises 14 residues. The trim removed 6 bases at V and 2 bases at J, leaving 3 bases unmatched. DNA for the CDR3: TGTGCCAGCAGGGGACTAGCGGAAACCTACGAGCAGTACTTC. This encodes CASRGLAETYEQYF.

V is TRBV20-1 and J is TRBJ1-3; D remains unclear. V gave up 0 bases and J gave up 3 bases, with 12 bases separating them. Looked up from germline, CDR1 is DFQATT and CDR2 is SNEGSKA (reference sequence). There are 15 residues in the CDR3. CDR3 nucleotide sequence: TGCAGTGCTAGAGATATAGGCGGGGTTGGAAACACCATATATTTT. This gives the protein CSARDIGGVGNTIYF.